A single sample gave rise to the 26 T cell receptor beta chains below, sequenced in a study of blood T cell repertoires in COVID-19. Method: immunoSEQ multiplex PCR; TCRdb's copy keeps in-frame clones and lacks some. The repertoire holds around 65,000 clones, with 70% to 90% as singletons. The sequenced material came from peripheral blood. All receptors come from a man between 65 and 79 years old with acute or convalescent COVID-19.

This sequence joins TRBV10-3 and TRBJ1-2, with TRBD1 as a possible D gene (6 bases). CDR3 length equals 14 residues. V lost 7 bases to trimming and J lost 8 bases, with 20 bases between them. The V gene's germline CDR1 is ENHRY and CDR2 SYGVKD. The CDR3 sequence is CAITPSTGFSGYTF. The CDR3 nucleotides are TGTGCCATCACCCCCTCGACAGGTTTCTCGGGCTACACCTTC.

The chain recombines TRBV7-9 with TRBJ2-4, with no clear D. From germline, CDR1 is SEHNR and CDR2 FQNEAQ (reference sequence). Trimming took 1 base from V and 9 from J, leaving 7 bases between them. The CDR3 extends over 12 amino acids. The DNA of the CDR3 is TGTGCCAGCAGCTTAGATTACGGCATTCAGTACTTC. It codes for CASSLDYGIQYF.

J is TRBJ1-5 and V is TRBV19; TRBD1 matches 8 bases. Germline CDR1 and CDR2: LNHDA and SQIVND (reference sequence). The CDR3 covers 16 residues. The V and J ends lost 1 base and 3 bases, in that order; junction bases with no gene match: 5. As DNA, the CDR3 is TGTGCCAGTAGTATAGGGCAGGGGGCCTTCAATCAGCCCCAGCATTTT. Translating it yields CASSIGQGAFNQPQHF. Drawing the rest from reference TRBV19 and TRBJ1-5, the complete variable domain is DGGITQSPKYLFRKEGQNVTLSCEQNLNHDAMYWYRQDPGQGLRLIYYSQIVNDFQKGDIAEGYSVSREKKESFPLTVTSAQKNPTAFYLCASSIGQGAFNQPQHFGDGTRLSIL.

Only a few counts were recorded for this clone. The V gene is TRBV4-2, the J gene TRBJ1-6; TRBD1 matches at 10 bases. CDR3 length equals 15 residues. In germline, CDR1 is LGHNA, CDR2 YNFKEQ. J gave up 8 bases and V 4 bases, and 5 bases lay outside the gene matches. CDR3: CASSLWTGGDSPLHF. The CDR3 DNA sequence: TGTGCCAGCAGCCTTTGGACAGGGGGGGATTCACCCCTCCACTTT.

V usage is TRBV6-5 and J usage is TRBJ1-5; the D gene is possibly TRBD1 (5 bases). Germline V lookup: CDR1 MNHEY, CDR2 SVGAGI. V lost 5 bases and J lost 6, with 8 bases in between. The CDR3 totals 12 residues. CDR3 nucleotide sequence: TGTGCCAGCAGTATGGGGGGTCAGCCCCAGCATTTT. Its translation: CASSMGGQPQHF.

The genes are TRBV11-2 and TRBJ2-4; no reliable D call. This CDR3 has 12 residues. Per the germline V gene, CDR1 is SGHAT and CDR2 is FQNNGV. Deletions cut 5 bases from V and 9 bases from J, with 11 bases between. CDR3 loop: CASSPVFGIQYF. In DNA form, the CDR3 reads TGTGCCAGCAGCCCGGTGTTTGGCATTCAGTACTTC.

The genes are TRBV11-2 and TRBJ2-3; 11 nucleotides agree with TRBD1. This CDR3 contains 14 residues. J was trimmed by 8 bases and V by 5 bases; bases with no gene match: 6. Looked up from germline, CDR1 is SGHAT and CDR2 is FQNNGV. The DNA of the CDR3 is TGTGCCAGCAGCCCCGGACAGGGGGCAGGTACGCAGTATTTT. Translating gives CASSPGQGAGTQYF.

V usage is TRBV12-3 or TRBV12-4 and J usage is TRBJ1-6; D might be TRBD1 (5 bases). The CDR3 sequence is 13 residues long. The V gene lost 5 bases and the J gene lost 8 bases, with 10 bases spanning the gap. CDR3 sequence: CASSPGFDSPLHF. In DNA, the CDR3 is TGTGCCAGCAGTCCAGGGTTTGATTCACCCCTCCACTTT.

This clone occurred a few times. J is TRBJ2-3 and V is TRBV5-1; D not resolved. Trimming shortened V by 0 bases and J by 2 bases, and 10 bases separated the two germline ends. CDR1 is SGHRS and CDR2 is YFSETQ in the germline V gene. This CDR3 contains 15 residues. The CDR3 loop is CASSLAAGPTDTQYF. CDR3 nucleotides: TGCGCCAGCAGCTTGGCGGCAGGTCCCACAGATACGCAGTATTTT.

This clone was seen a handful of times. The rearrangement links TRBV11-2 to TRBJ2-3, with 10 bases fitting TRBD2. Germline V gives CDR1 SGHAT, CDR2 FQNNGV. With V trimmed by 2 bases and J by 1 base, 6 bases remained unmatched. This CDR3 spans 17 amino acids. The DNA of the CDR3 is TGTGCCAGCAGCTTAATGCGAGGACTAGCGGGCACAGATACGCAGTATTTT. Protein product: CASSLMRGLAGTDTQYF.

J is TRBJ1-4 and V is TRBV27; D might be TRBD1 (5 bases). The V end lost 3 bases, the J end lost 6 bases, and 8 bases lay between the germline ends. The CDR3 extends over 13 amino acids. Germline CDR1 is MNHEY and CDR2 is SMNVEV (reference sequence). The CDR3 region is CASSLVRDEKLFF. CDR3 nucleotides: TGTGCCAGCAGTTTGGTCAGGGATGAAAAACTGTTTTTT.

The chain links TRBV28 to TRBJ2-3, with TRBD2 as a possible D gene (5 bases). The CDR3 runs to 15 residues. Trimming removed 5 bases at V and 0 bases at J, with 12 bases between. Germline V CDR1 and CDR2: MDHEN, SYDVKM. CDR3 loop: CASSLDGMSTDTQYF. The CDR3 DNA follows: TGTGCCAGCAGTCTGGACGGGATGAGCACAGATACGCAGTATTTT.

This clone was counted between two and nine times. The rearrangement uses TRBV28 and TRBJ1-6; 8 nucleotides line up with TRBD1. The J segment lost 1 base and the V segment lost 2 bases, leaving 1 base of the junction unmatched. Germline assignment: CDR1 MDHEN and CDR2 SYDVKM. This CDR3 has 16 amino acids. The CDR3 reads CASSLGQGSYNSPLHF. The CDR3 DNA reads as TGTGCCAGCAGTTTAGGACAGGGTTCCTATAATTCACCCCTCCACTTT. Looking up the rest from reference TRBV28 and TRBJ1-6 gives the full variable domain: DVKVTQSSRYLVKRTGEKVFLECVQDMDHENMFWYRQDPGLGLRLIYFSYDVKMKEKGDIPEGYSVSREKKERFSLILESASTNQTSMYLCASSLGQGSYNSPLHFGNGTRLTVT.

This clone has a handful of counts. This chain links TRBV6-5 with TRBJ2-7; possible D gene TRBD1, 6 bases. The CDR3 length is 14 residues. V was trimmed by 3 bases and J by 0 bases, leaving 9 bases between them. Per germline, CDR1 MNHEY and CDR2 SVGAGI. The CDR3 spells CASSYGGGSYEQYF. The CDR3 nucleotides read TGTGCCAGCAGTTATGGGGGCGGCTCCTACGAGCAGTACTTC.

CDR3 nucleotide sequence: TGTGCCAGCAGCTTAAGGGGGGCCGGGACAGGGGTGACAGATACGCAGTATTTT. This translates into CASSLRGAGTGVTDTQYF. The chain combines TRBV7-8 with TRBJ2-3; 10 bases agree with TRBD1. Germline V gene data show CDR1 as SGHVS and CDR2 as FQNEAQ. Trimming took 2 bases from V and 3 from J; bases not matched to a gene: 11. This CDR3 spans 18 amino acids.

The V gene is TRBV4-1, the J gene TRBJ2-1; 8 bases align to TRBD2. From germline, CDR1 is MGHRA and CDR2 YSYEKL. This CDR3 is 17 amino acids long. J lost 10 bases, V lost 8 bases, and 22 bases had no gene match. DNA for the CDR3: TGCGCCAGCCCAACAACGACCCCGGGGGGGGGCCCCAAAGAGCAGTTCTTC. Protein sequence: CASPTTTPGGGPKEQFF.

V and J are TRBV19 and TRBJ1-2; tentative D call: TRBD1 (5 bases). The CDR3 spans 15 residues. Trimming removed 2 bases from V and 4 bases from J, with 14 bases in between. Germline CDR1 reads LNHDA; CDR2 reads SQIVND (reference sequence). CDR3 in DNA: TGTGCCAGTAGTATAAGGAGCGGGCAGGGCTATGGCTACACCTTC. Protein product: CASSIRSGQGYGYTF.

V and J are TRBV5-5 and TRBJ2-1, with 7 bases aligning to TRBD2. Germline values: CDR1 SGHKS, CDR2 YYEKEE (reference sequence). The CDR3 sequence is 14 residues long. With 3 bases clipped from V and 8 bases from J, the junction kept 8 bases outside the gene matches. The CDR3 coding sequence is TGTGCCAGCAGCTCCGCCGGGACTAAAGATGAGCAGTTCTTC. Translation: CASSSAGTKDEQFF.

CDR3 bases: TGTGCCAGTAGTATTTTCTCCGGGGGGGGAGCCACCGGGGAGCTGTTTTTT. Protein: CASSIFSGGGATGELFF. The gene calls are TRBV19 and TRBJ2-2; 8 bases match TRBD2. V was pared by 3 bases and J by 4 bases, with 10 bases of the junction left unmatched. The CDR3 consists of 17 residues. Germline V gene data show CDR1 as LNHDA and CDR2 as SQIVND (reference sequence).

This rearrangement joins TRBV25-1 to TRBJ1-1; tentatively, D is TRBD1 (6 bases). Germline V gene lookup returns CDR1 MGHDK and CDR2 SYGVNS. This CDR3 is built from 13 residues. The V and J ends lost 4 bases and 1 base respectively, with 7 bases between them. The CDR3 DNA is TGTGCCAGCAGTGCGACAGGGAACACTGAAGCTTTCTTT. It is translated as CASSATGNTEAFF.

As DNA, the CDR3 is TGCGCCAGCAGCCCCGAGAACTATGGCTACACCTTC. Translated, it gives CASSPENYGYTF. The genes are TRBV5-1 and TRBJ1-2; unclear D gene. Deletions cut 4 bases from V and 2 bases from J, with 6 bases between. The CDR3 is 12 amino acids. The V gene's germline CDR1 is SGHRS and CDR2 YFSETQ.

Concerning this clone itself: The junction and the germline gene differ at one end; a read error may be behind it. The chain uses TRBV5-1 and TRBJ1-1; D call uncertain. This CDR3 spans 16 amino acids. Germline lookup yields CDR1 SGHRS and CDR2 YFSETQ. CDR3 sequence reads: CASSLGLNEGYTKAFF. In DNA, the CDR3 is TGCGCCAGCAGCCTTGGACTAAATGAGGGATACACTAAAGCTTTCTTT. The full variable domain, its missing parts supplied by reference TRBV5-1 and TRBJ1-1, is KAGVTQTPRYLIKTRGQQVTLSCSPISGHRSVSWYQQTPGQGLQFLFEYFSETQRNKGNFPGRFSGRQFSNSRSEMNVSTLELGDSALYLCASSLGLNEGYTKAFFGQGTRLTVV.

The chain uses TRBV15 and TRBJ2-7, with no clear D. The CDR3 is 12 residues long. The germline V gene has CDR1 LNHNV and CDR2 YYDKDF (reference sequence). Deletions cut 4 bases from V and 4 bases from J, with 8 bases between. The CDR3 bases are TGTGCCACCAGCACAAACTGGTACGAGCAGTACTTC. Translating gives CATSTNWYEQYF.

The J gene is TRBJ1-4, the V gene TRBV4-1, with unresolved D. Trimming pared 3 bases from V and 5 bases from J, leaving 10 bases between. Germline V gene lookup returns CDR1 MGHRA and CDR2 YSYEKL. This CDR3 has 14 amino acids. CDR3 DNA sequence: TGCGCCAGCAGCCAGGCGAGAGGGAATGAAAAACTGTTTTTT. As protein: CASSQARGNEKLFF.

This clone has just one count. CDR3 amino acids: CASSLLISSSNTGELFF. The CDR3 DNA reads as TGTGCCAGCAGCTTACTGATCTCCAGTTCGAACACCGGGGAGCTGTTTTTT. This chain joins TRBV7-9 and TRBJ2-2, with D unresolved. Per the germline V gene, CDR1 is SEHNR and CDR2 is FQNEAQ (reference sequence). The V end lost 2 bases, the J end lost 0 bases, and 13 bases lay between the germline ends. This CDR3 region has 17 residues.

The chain has TRBV5-4 and TRBJ1-4, with 11 bases matching TRBD1. V shed 0 bases and J 5 bases; nucleotides not matched to a gene: 6. Germline-derived CDR1 and CDR2 are SGHNT and YYREEE (reference sequence). CDR3 length: 17 residues. This chain's CDR3 is CASSLEVGQGGNEKLFF. As DNA, the CDR3 is TGTGCCAGCAGCTTGGAGGTGGGACAGGGGGGCAATGAAAAACTGTTTTTT.